This T cell receptor beta chain was captured in a study of beta chain features in type 1 diabetes (dated by TCRdb to 2016 to 2018). The study in broad terms: No differences in mean age, gender distribution, total cell number or subset yield were found between patients and healthy donors. Across all samples, fewer than 130 million sorted cells were examined, and cell number per subset correlated strongly with RNA yield. The study compared the TCRB repertoires of sorted circulating CD4+ T cell subsets in recently diagnosed type 1 diabetes patients with those in matched healthy donors. Regulatory and stem cell-like memory subsets were obtained from only 8 patients and roughly eight healthy donors, while naive and central memory subsets were obtained from all 28 donors. The paper's findings and limits, for the study overall: Patients with type 1 diabetes made fewer insertions and deleted more nucleotides at VDJ recombination sites, implying thymic rearrangement abnormalities. Sequencing cDNA rather than genomic DNA could over-represent highly expressing activated cells, although activation and CD3 levels did not differ between groups. PCR may preferentially amplify shorter templates, but because patient and control samples were amplified and corrected together, any resulting skew would affect both groups equally. In all four CD4+ subsets, TCRB CDR3 length was moderately but significantly shorter in type 1 diabetes patients. Naive, central memory and regulatory TCRB repertoires appeared to be more similar among patients than among healthy donors. Because small numbers of individuals were included in the HLA sub-analyses, any influence of HLA type on TCRB rearrangement was left unresolved.

The High Capacity cDNA Reverse Transcription Kit was used to reverse transcribe all of the isolated RNA, meaning that expressed TCRB transcripts were what got sequenced. Deep immunoSEQ sequencing was performed on naive, central memory and regulatory T cell samples, with an average of approximately 4 million total reads per sample. After sorted cells were lysed in RLT buffer, RNA was extracted with DNase-treated RNeasy Micro or Mini kits, with the choice depending on cell number. To prevent cross-contamination, each cell subset was processed individually, whereas patient and healthy donor samples were processed jointly. The immunoSEQ multiplex PCR was used to amplify TCRB sequences from cDNA, yielding 87-bp fragments that span the CDR3 region. Sequencing of the amplicons was performed on the Illumina HiSeq platform. The paper's data handling went like this. Synthetic template baselines were used to correct PCR bias computationally, reads within Hamming distance 2 were collapsed, and singletons that could not be merged were discarded. By aligning reads against IMGT, V, D and J genes, CDR3 length, and insertions or deletions at six rearrangement sites were assigned. Within each subset, clonotype counts were normalized to sorted cell number, and only after that were true diversity and Gini coefficients computed with the tcR R package. The overlap coefficient, calculated on TCRB nucleotide sequences, was used to measure repertoire sharing. Sourced from immuneACCESS, this table was stored by TCRdb with only in-frame sequences that have V and J called. A share of the clones is absent; for the studies checked, an unresolved V gene accounts for under half, and the remainder has no known explanation. V and J calls plus clone size are reproduced from that table; the DNA served to infer D and trimming. This sample gives approximately 170,000 clones in total; about 9.1% of them show up just once. The ten largest clones take up around 2.5% of the sample.

A single peripheral blood draw of around 120 mL on average was collected from each donor into heparinised tubes. Using a panel that included CD45RO, CCR7, CD25, CD127, CD95 and CD27, naive, central memory, regulatory and stem cell-like memory CD4+ T cells were sorted on a BD FACSAria II. A purity above 95% was achieved for all sorted populations. PBMCs were separated immediately by Lymphoprep density gradient centrifugation and were stained directly, without being cultured. To minimize batch effects, samples were stained and sorted in pairs, one healthy donor with one patient per experiment. This clone was seen only a few times. The antigen this receptor binds is unknown. One junction end disagrees with the germline gene, perhaps due to a read error. Source material: central memory CD4+ T cells from blood. This receptor was identified in a woman under 30 in good health.

CDR3 sequence: CASSLGGAGDTQYF. The bases read TGTGCCAGCAGTTTGGGTGGGGCTGGAGATACGCAGTATTTT. Recombination linked TRBV10-3 to TRBJ2-3; the D gene is perhaps TRBD1, from 5 matching bases. The CDR3 has 14 amino acids, counting the end cysteine and phenylalanine. Of the read, only the CDR3 DNA is kept; its 42 bases are in frame from base 1. For CDR1 and CDR2, the germline V gene lists ENHRY and SYGVKD.